This T cell receptor (beta chain) was identified in a study of CD8 T cells in ankylosing spondylitis. This clonotype was detected a few times. The CDR3 runs to 13 residues. V was pared by 8 bases and J by 5 bases, with 15 bases between. Germline V CDR1 and CDR2: MNHEY, SMNVEV (reference sequence). TCRdb ran MiXCR on the 5' RACE reads and lists one entry per CDR3 protein. Of 250,000 to 400,000 distinct CDR3 sequences listed, 11% are singletons. The clonotype comes from a female donor with ankylosing spondylitis or in good health (not recorded which). Sequenced input: blood, either unsorted or a sorted T cell fraction (not recorded which). The V and J genes are TRBV27 and TRBJ2-5; D unclear. The CDR3 DNA reads TGTGCCAGCCGTTGGTTGGGTGGGGAGACCCAGTACTTC. This encodes CASRWLGGETQYF.